A selection of T cell receptor beta chains follows, all from one sample in a study of Graves' ophthalmopathy and Graves' hyperthyroidism. TCRdb re-analysed the multiplex PCR reads in MiXCR, keeping a single row per CDR3 protein. The sample carries almost 750,000 distinct CDR3 sequences, 40% recorded once. Sequenced sample: peripheral blood. These receptors came from an adult man with Graves' ophthalmopathy. Both conserved end residues are part of each CDR3. Fields, in order: CDR3 DNA, CDR3 protein, V gene, clone size, J gene, D gene. D genes are given only for firm matches. Only part of the rows carry a size: once, few, many, or a class if the clone is expanded.

TGTGCCAGCAGTTCCTTATCCGGGACTAGCGGAACCAACTCCTACGAGCAGTACTTC CASSSLSGTSGTNSYEQYF TRBV7-9 once TRBJ2-7 TRBD2
TGTGCCAGCATTCCCACAGCTTGGGGAAACACCATATATTTT CASIPTAWGNTIYF TRBV6-6 NA TRBJ1-3 NA
TGTGCCATCAGCGATGGGCGGACCTCCTACGAGCAGTACTTC CAISDGRTSYEQYF TRBV10-3 many TRBJ2-7 NA
TGTGCCATCAGGACAGGGGGCGGATATACTGAAGCTTTCTTT CAIRTGGGYTEAFF TRBV10-3 many TRBJ1-1 TRBD1
TGTGCCAGCACCTTAGGGGGAGATACGCAGTATTTT CASTLGGDTQYF TRBV7-2 NA TRBJ2-3 NA
TGTGCCAGCAGTCGAGGACCAAGCACTGAAGCTTTCTTT CASSRGPSTEAFF TRBV7-9 NA TRBJ1-1 NA
TGCAGTGCCGGACAAGAGACCCAGTACTTC CSAGQETQYF TRBV20-1 many TRBJ2-5 NA
TGTGCCAGCAGCGTAGGGGCCACTAGAGACTACGAGCAGTACTTC CASSVGATRDYEQYF TRBV12-3/TRBV12-4 few TRBJ2-7 NA
TGTGCCACCGGGCCGGGCAGGGGGCACGGCTACACCTTC CATGPGRGHGYTF TRBV10-3 NA TRBJ1-2 TRBD1
TGTGCCAGCAGCTTAAGGGACAAGGCTTCCTACGAGCTGTACTTC CASSLRDKASYELYF TRBV11-2 NA TRBJ2-7 NA
TGTGCCAGCAGCGTAGCTATCGGACGGGGCCTCCACTTT CASSVAIGRGLHF TRBV9 NA TRBJ1-6 NA
TGTGCCAGCTCACCACCAGCGGGGGGAAGAGCTTTCTTT CASSPPAGGRAFF TRBV18 NA TRBJ1-1 NA
TGTGCCAGCAGCCAAGAGAGGACCAACTACGAGCAGCACTTC CASSQERTNYEQHF TRBV4-2 NA TRBJ2-7 NA
TGTGCCAGCAGCCCTCGACAGGGACAACAAGAGACCCAGTACTTC CASSPRQGQQETQYF TRBV7-9 NA TRBJ2-5 TRBD1
TGTGCCAGCAGCCTCGCCCCTAGCGGGAGTTACGAGCAGTACTTC CASSLAPSGSYEQYF TRBV5-4 few TRBJ2-7 TRBD2
TGTGCCAGCAGCCCGGGACTAGCGAGCAGCACAGATACGCAGTATTTT CASSPGLASSTDTQYF TRBV9 many TRBJ2-3 TRBD2
TGCAGTGCTAGAGATGTTGGGCAGGGACATCAGCCCCAGCATTTT CSARDVGQGHQPQHF TRBV20-1 many TRBJ1-5 NA
TGTGCCAGCAGCGCCGACAGGGGGGCCTCTGGAAACACCATATATTTT CASSADRGASGNTIYF TRBV7-9 NA TRBJ1-3 TRBD1
TGTGCCAGCAGCCTCTGGACAGCCAGTTTCTCTGGGGCCAACGTCCTGACTTTC CASSLWTASFSGANVLTF TRBV5-6 few TRBJ2-6 NA
TGCGCCAGCAGCCACTACACAGGGAACTACGAGCAGTACTTC CASSHYTGNYEQYF TRBV4-3 NA TRBJ2-7 NA
TGTGCCAGCAGTCCCCCTGGGGGAGGGGTTTATGGCTACACCTTC CASSPPGGGVYGYTF TRBV25-1 NA TRBJ1-2 NA
TGTGCCAGCAATGTCGGGCAAGAGACCCAGTACTTC CASNVGQETQYF TRBV7-6 NA TRBJ2-5 NA
TGTGCCAGCAGCTTGGGGGATACTAGTGGGCAAGAGACCCAGTACTTC CASSLGDTSGQETQYF TRBV5-4 NA TRBJ2-5 NA
TGTGCCAGCAGTTACTCCATGACGTCCGAGCAGTACTTC CASSYSMTSEQYF TRBV6-6 few TRBJ2-7 NA
TGTGCCAGCAGTGAAGCGAGGGAAGGTGTGGGCTATGGCTACACCTTC CASSEAREGVGYGYTF TRBV2 many TRBJ1-2 NA
TGCAGCGTGAGGGGACAGGGGGAACGTCACGAGCAGTACTTC CSVRGQGERHEQYF TRBV29-1 NA TRBJ2-7 TRBD1
TGTGCCAGCACTCCATGGGGGGCCAGTCAGCCCCAGCATTTT CASTPWGASQPQHF TRBV7-8 NA TRBJ1-5 NA
TGTGCCAGCACCACGGGCACAGGTATAGCAAATGAAAAACTGTTTTTT CASTTGTGIANEKLFF TRBV12-3/TRBV12-4 NA TRBJ1-4 NA
TGTGCCAGCAGCGCTACAGGGCTGGCTGAAGCTTTCTTT CASSATGLAEAFF TRBV9 few TRBJ1-1 NA
TGTGCCACCAGTGACCCAGGGACAGGGGGCTGGAATCAGCCCCAGCATTTT CATSDPGTGGWNQPQHF TRBV24-1 NA TRBJ1-5 TRBD1
TGTGCCAGCAGCCGTCGGGGTTACGGCACTGAAGCTTTCTTT CASSRRGYGTEAFF TRBV9 few TRBJ1-1 NA
TGTGCCAGCAGCCGTCTAGGGCGGGGCGGAGGTACTGAAGCTTTCTTT CASSRLGRGGGTEAFF TRBV7-6 NA TRBJ1-1 NA
TGTGCCAGCAGCGACGGCGGATACGATGGCTACACCTTC CASSDGGYDGYTF TRBV5-4 NA TRBJ1-2 NA
TGTGCCAGCAGTTTCCCGCAGGGGGCAGCAGAGACCCAGTACTTC CASSFPQGAAETQYF TRBV25-1 NA TRBJ2-5 TRBD1
TGCGCCAGCAGCTTCCAGGGTGACTCCTACGAGCAGTACTTC CASSFQGDSYEQYF TRBV5-1 NA TRBJ2-7 NA
TGTGCCAGCAGCTTAGGCAAGGCCGACCGGGGGGGCTACACCTTC CASSLGKADRGGYTF TRBV7-2 many TRBJ1-2 NA
TGCGCCAGCAGCTTGTTGAGGTCACAAGAGCAGTACTTC CASSLLRSQEQYF TRBV5-1 NA TRBJ2-7 NA
TGTGCCACCAGCAGCTTAGTCGGGGGGCGGAACGAGCAGTACTTC CATSSLVGGRNEQYF TRBV15 NA TRBJ2-7 NA
TGTGCCAGCAAGTCAGAACCCTACGAGCAGTACTTC CASKSEPYEQYF TRBV28 few TRBJ2-7 NA
TGTGCCAGCAGTTACTCCCGGGGATCCTATAATTCACCCCTCCACTTT CASSYSRGSYNSPLHF TRBV10-3 NA TRBJ1-6 NA
TGCAGTGCTAGAGATCGGACCAGGGATTTGGTCTATGGCTACACCTTC CSARDRTRDLVYGYTF TRBV20-1 few TRBJ1-2 NA
TGTGCCAGCAGTCGGACAGGTGATACGGCTTTCTTT CASSRTGDTAFF TRBV12-3/TRBV12-4 many TRBJ1-1 TRBD1
TGTGCGACCGGGAGCAATCAGCCCCAGCATTTT CATGSNQPQHF TRBV15 many TRBJ1-5 NA
TGTGCCAGCACGAAGTACCTGGGAGAGACCCAGTACTTC CASTKYLGETQYF TRBV2 NA TRBJ2-5 NA
TGTGCCAGCAGCGTGAAAGACACATCCTACGAGCAGTACTTC CASSVKDTSYEQYF TRBV9 few TRBJ2-7 NA
TGTGCCACCAGCAGAGATGTAGGACAGGGGACAGATACGCAGTATTTT CATSRDVGQGTDTQYF TRBV15 many TRBJ2-3 TRBD1
TGTGCCAGCAATCGCCTGAACACCGGGGAGCTGTTTTTT CASNRLNTGELFF TRBV6-6 few TRBJ2-2 NA
TGCAGCGACACCCGACAGGAAGATCGGAACACCGGGGAGCTGTTTTTT CSDTRQEDRNTGELFF TRBV29-1 NA TRBJ2-2 NA
TGTGCCAGCAGCTGGAGGGATCTGGGGAATTCACCCCTCCACTTT CASSWRDLGNSPLHF TRBV7-9 NA TRBJ1-6 NA
TGTGCCACCAGTGACCCAGGGACAGGGGGTTCACCCCTCCACTTT CATSDPGTGGSPLHF TRBV24-1 few TRBJ1-6 TRBD1
TGTGCCAGCAGTAATAGTGCCGGAGGGACAGTCCCTGAAAAACTGTTTTTT CASSNSAGGTVPEKLFF TRBV25-1 NA TRBJ1-4 TRBD1
TGTGCCAGCAGTGCTCAATGGGGGGACTCCTATAATTCACCCCTCCACTTT CASSAQWGDSYNSPLHF TRBV6-4 NA TRBJ1-6 NA
TGTGCCAGCAGTGAATATGTAGGGGGCGCCCATGGCTACACCTTC CASSEYVGGAHGYTF TRBV25-1 many TRBJ1-2 TRBD1
TGCAGCGTTGATAGTGGAAACTATGGCTACACCTTC CSVDSGNYGYTF TRBV29-1 many TRBJ1-2 NA
TGTGCCAGCAGCAAACAGGGTAGCAATCAGCCCCAGCATTTT CASSKQGSNQPQHF TRBV7-9 NA TRBJ1-5 NA
TGTGCCAGCAGTCCTAACGACGGTCCCAGGAGAAACACCATATATTTT CASSPNDGPRRNTIYF TRBV2 NA TRBJ1-3 NA
TGCAGCGTTGATGAGCAGGGCCAGAACTATGGTGAAAAACTGTTTTTT CSVDEQGQNYGEKLFF TRBV29-1 NA TRBJ1-4 NA
TGCAGTGCTAGAGCCTCCGGGACAGGGGGTCAGCCCCAGCATTTT CSARASGTGGQPQHF TRBV20-1 few TRBJ1-5 TRBD1